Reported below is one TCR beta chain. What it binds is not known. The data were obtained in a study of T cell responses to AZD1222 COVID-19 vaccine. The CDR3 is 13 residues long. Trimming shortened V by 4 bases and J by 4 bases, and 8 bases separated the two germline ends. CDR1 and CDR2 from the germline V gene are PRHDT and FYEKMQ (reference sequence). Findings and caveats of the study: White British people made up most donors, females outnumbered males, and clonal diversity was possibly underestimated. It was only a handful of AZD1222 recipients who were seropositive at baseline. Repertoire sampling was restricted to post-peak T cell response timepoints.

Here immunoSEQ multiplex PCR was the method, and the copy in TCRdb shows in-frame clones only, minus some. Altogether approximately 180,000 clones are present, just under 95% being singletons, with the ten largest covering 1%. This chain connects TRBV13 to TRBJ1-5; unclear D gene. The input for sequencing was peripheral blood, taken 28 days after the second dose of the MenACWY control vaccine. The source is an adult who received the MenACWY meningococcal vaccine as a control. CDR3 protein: CASSSSRNQPQHF. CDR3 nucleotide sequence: TGTGCCAGCAGCTCCTCGCGTAATCAGCCCCAGCATTTT.